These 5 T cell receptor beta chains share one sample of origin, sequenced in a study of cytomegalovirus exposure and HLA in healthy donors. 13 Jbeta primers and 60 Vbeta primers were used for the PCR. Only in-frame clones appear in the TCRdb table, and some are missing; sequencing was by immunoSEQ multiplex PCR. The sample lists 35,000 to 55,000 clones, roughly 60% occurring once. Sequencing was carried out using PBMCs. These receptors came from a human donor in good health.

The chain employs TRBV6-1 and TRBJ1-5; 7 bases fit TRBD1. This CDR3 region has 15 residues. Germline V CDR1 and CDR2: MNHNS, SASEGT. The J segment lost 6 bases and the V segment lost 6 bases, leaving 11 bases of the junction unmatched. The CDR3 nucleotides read TGTGCCAGCAGCAAATCAGGGGGAGAGACTCAGCCCCAGCATTTT. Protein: CASSKSGGETQPQHF.

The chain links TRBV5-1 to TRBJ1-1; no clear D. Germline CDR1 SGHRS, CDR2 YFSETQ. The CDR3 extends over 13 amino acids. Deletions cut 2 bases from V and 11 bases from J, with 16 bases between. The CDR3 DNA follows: TGCGCCAGCAGCTTAGGCCAGCGGGGTGAGGCTTTCTTT. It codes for CASSLGQRGEAFF.

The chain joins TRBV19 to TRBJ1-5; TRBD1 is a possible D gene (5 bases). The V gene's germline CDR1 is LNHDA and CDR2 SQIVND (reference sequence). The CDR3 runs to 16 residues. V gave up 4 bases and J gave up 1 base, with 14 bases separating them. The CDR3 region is CASSKSREGSNQPQHF. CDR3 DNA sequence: TGTGCCAGTAGTAAATCCAGGGAGGGGAGCAATCAGCCCCAGCATTTT.

CDR3 nucleotide sequence: TGCGCCAGCAGCTCTGGGGCTAGCGGGGGGGCCCAGGGGGAGACCCAGTACTTC. Encoded protein: CASSSGASGGAQGETQYF. The chain has TRBV5-1 and TRBJ2-5; TRBD2 agrees at 12 bases. V lost 3 bases, J lost 5 bases, and 14 bases stayed unmatched. The CDR3 consists of 18 residues. Germline V gives CDR1 SGHRS, CDR2 YFSETQ.

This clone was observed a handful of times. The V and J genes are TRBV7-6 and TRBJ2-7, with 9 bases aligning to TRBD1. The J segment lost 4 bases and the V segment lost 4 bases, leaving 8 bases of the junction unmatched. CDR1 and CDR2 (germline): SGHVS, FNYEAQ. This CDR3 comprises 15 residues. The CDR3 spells CASSWGQGLFYEQYF. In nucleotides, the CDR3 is TGTGCCAGCAGCTGGGGACAGGGACTATTTTACGAGCAGTACTTC.